This is a list of T cell receptor beta chains from one sample in a study of blood T cell repertoires in COVID-19. Repertoires were generated with immunoSEQ multiplex PCR, while TCRdb's copy carries only in-frame clones and drops some. The repertoire holds about 43,000 clones, 87% seen once, with around 10% in the top ten. Sequencing was performed on peripheral blood. These receptor sequences come from a woman older than 75 with active COVID-19. CDR3s include the opening cysteine and the closing phenylalanine or tryptophan. A D gene is named only where the DNA matches it firmly.

D: NA
V: TRBV6-5
CDR3: CASSVFGETQYF

D: NA
V: TRBV7-2
CDR3: CASSKPDGENIQYF

D: NA
V: TRBV7-9
CDR3: CASSLGASYNEQFF

D: NA
V: TRBV19
CDR3: CASSTDGLAVREQFF

D: TRBD1
V: TRBV6-5
CDR3: CASRNRGETQYF

D: TRBD1
V: TRBV5-1
CDR3: CASSGQGVNTEAFF

D: TRBD1
V: TRBV6-5
CDR3: CASSYDGQGNSPLHF

D: NA
V: TRBV7-9
CDR3: CASSPTTERDGYTF

D: TRBD1
V: TRBV5-1
CDR3: CASSTGGNTDTQYF

D: TRBD2
V: TRBV9
CDR3: CASSLTDSGWNEQFF

D: NA
V: TRBV7-2
CDR3: CASSLRQGTEQYF

D: NA
V: TRBV30
CDR3: CALSRVASYEQYF

D: NA
V: TRBV28
CDR3: CASSAPMGREVGEETQYF

D: NA
V: TRBV6-5
CDR3: CASSYEQERSPLHF

D: TRBD1
V: TRBV6-2/TRBV6-3
CDR3: CASSSPRQGAYNEQFF

D: TRBD1
V: TRBV6-5
CDR3: CASSLTGVPHYGYTF

D: NA
V: TRBV29-1
CDR3: CSVPKGVRGTDTQYF

D: NA
V: TRBV29-1
CDR3: CSVRTQGDQPQHF

D: NA
V: TRBV27
CDR3: CASSLSSLLAKNIQYF

D: NA
V: TRBV5-6
CDR3: CASSRQTVNTQYF

D: TRBD1
V: TRBV30
CDR3: CAWSPGGSGYTF

D: NA
V: TRBV28
CDR3: CASSFIGRYGYTF

D: NA
V: TRBV6-2/TRBV6-3
CDR3: CASTPLGSRGYNEQFF

D: NA
V: TRBV12-3/TRBV12-4
CDR3: CASSAGEGQPQHF

D: TRBD2
V: TRBV5-8
CDR3: CASSLERGPLETQYF

D: TRBD2
V: TRBV4-3
CDR3: CASSQLGIAGTSGGETQYF

D: TRBD1
V: TRBV25-1
CDR3: CASTDRASGNTIYF

D: NA
V: TRBV6-2/TRBV6-3
CDR3: CASSYSGRGAEQYF

D: TRBD1
V: TRBV7-9
CDR3: CASSLLGRGFDYGYTF

D: TRBD1
V: TRBV19
CDR3: CASSTTGGSNQPQHF

D: TRBD2
V: TRBV28
CDR3: CASSPRGGGAQETQYF

D: NA
V: TRBV6-5
CDR3: CASTRDTTTGNTIYF

D: NA
V: TRBV7-6
CDR3: CASRPWRLLEPYEQYF

D: NA
V: TRBV6-2/TRBV6-3
CDR3: CASSLRETQYF

D: TRBD1
V: TRBV20-1
CDR3: CSASPGTGKNQPQHF

D: TRBD1
V: TRBV2
CDR3: CASSESARTGYGYTF

D: TRBD1
V: TRBV7-2
CDR3: CASSMGQGFYEQYF

D: TRBD2
V: TRBV10-1
CDR3: CASSDKGLADATDTQYF

D: NA
V: TRBV5-6
CDR3: CASSLSGDRYGYTF

D: NA
V: TRBV2
CDR3: CASSNQGLIEQFF

D: NA
V: TRBV21-1
CDR3: CASSNYIRGNKTGELFF

D: NA
V: TRBV6-6
CDR3: CASSYSGLKRDEKLFF

D: TRBD2
V: TRBV28
CDR3: CASSRLAGILETQYF

D: NA
V: TRBV5-4
CDR3: CASSLSESPGELFF

D: NA
V: TRBV9
CDR3: CASSPPTGNTIYF

D: TRBD1
V: TRBV6-5
CDR3: CASSRDRAGNTIYF

D: NA
V: TRBV3-1/TRBV3-2
CDR3: CASSYYNTGELFF

D: TRBD1
V: TRBV3-1/TRBV3-2
CDR3: CASSQERGYGTGGAGANVLTF

D: TRBD2
V: TRBV7-2
CDR3: CASSLGLAGGPQNEQFF